A single sample gave rise to the 9 T cell receptor beta chains below, sequenced in a study of identical twins. TCRdb itself ran the 5' RACE reads through MiXCR, one entry per CDR3 protein. The data hold about 790,000 distinct CDR3 sequences, with about 20% observed a single time. These same records also appear under a second study, on T cells expressing NK-cell markers.

Source material: PBMCs. All receptors derive from a woman aged 18-29 years in good health.

CDR3 coding DNA: TGCAGCGCCGCGCGGGGCGGAATTGGTGGCTACACCTTC. Translation gives CSAARGGIGGYTF. The rearrangement links TRBV29-1 to TRBJ1-2, with D possibly TRBD1 on 5 matching bases. The CDR3 extends over 13 amino acids. CDR1 is SQVTM, CDR2 ANQGSEA, per germline. The V gene lost 7 bases and the J gene lost 7 bases, with 19 bases spanning the gap.

The V call is TRBV20-1, the J call TRBJ2-3; a possible D gene is TRBD2 (5 bases). Germline V gene data show CDR1 as DFQATT and CDR2 as SNEGSKA (reference sequence). The ends were cut back, 3 bases at V and 0 bases at J, with 7 bases in the middle. The CDR3 runs to 13 residues. As DNA, the CDR3 is TGCAGTGCTAGGCGGGTTAGCACAGATACGCAGTATTTT. Translation gives CSARRVSTDTQYF.

This clonotype appeared many times. V usage is TRBV20-1 and J usage is TRBJ2-5, with D unresolved. CDR1 DFQATT and CDR2 SNEGSKA come from the germline V gene (reference sequence). V was pared by 0 bases and J by 4 bases, with 6 bases between. This CDR3 contains 12 residues. This CDR3 is CSARDSSETQYF. DNA for the CDR3: TGCAGTGCTAGAGATTCGTCAGAGACCCAGTACTTC.

V is TRBV10-2 and J is TRBJ2-1, with TRBD2 matching over 7 bases. The length of the CDR3 is 15 residues. J was trimmed by 4 bases and V by 6 bases; bases with no gene match: 9. Germline loops: CDR1 WSHSY, CDR2 SAAADI. The CDR3 DNA reads as TGCGCCAGCAGGGACGCTGGGGGAGGGTACAATGAGCAGTTCTTC. This sequence encodes CASRDAGGGYNEQFF.

This clonotype was observed a handful of times. The chain has TRBV13 and TRBJ2-1, with D possibly being TRBD1 or TRBD2 (5 bases each). Per germline, CDR1 PRHDT and CDR2 FYEKMQ (reference sequence). The CDR3 is made up of 16 amino acids. Trimming took off 4 bases at V and 0 bases at J, with 13 bases between the two ends. The CDR3 protein is CASSSPGTYSYNEQFF. CDR3 in DNA: TGTGCCAGCAGCTCCCCGGGGACCTACTCCTACAATGAGCAGTTCTTC.

This clonotype was observed a few times. V gene TRBV6-5 combines with J gene TRBJ1-1; 9 bases are a match to TRBD1. Germline CDR1 reads MNHEY; CDR2 reads SVGAGI. This CDR3 region has 15 residues. Trimming at V came to 0 bases and at J to 6 bases, leaving 5 bases not matched to a gene. The CDR3 coding sequence is TGTGCCAGCAGTTACTCGACAGGGGGGCTTTCTGAAGCTTTCTTT. Encoded protein: CASSYSTGGLSEAFF.

This clonotype was observed a handful of times. This chain joins TRBV15 and TRBJ1-6; 7 bases line up with TRBD1. CDR3 size: 13 residues. Trimming removed 3 bases from V and 10 bases from J; junction bases left unmatched: 3. CDR1 is LNHNV, CDR2 YYDKDF, per germline (reference sequence). DNA of the CDR3: TGTGCCACCAGCAGGGACAGGCCATCACCCCTCCACTTT. Amino acid sequence: CATSRDRPSPLHF.

The rearrangement links TRBV7-9 to TRBJ2-1; 7 bases fit TRBD2. Germline V gene data show CDR1 as SEHNR and CDR2 as FQNEAQ (reference sequence). V gave up 4 bases and J gave up 8 bases; unmatched junction bases: 11. This CDR3 contains 15 residues. The CDR3 sequence is CASSSTGGEQDEQFF. In nucleotides, the CDR3 is TGTGCCAGCAGCTCGACGGGGGGTGAACAGGATGAGCAGTTCTTC.

The sample holds a few counts of this clonotype. The V call is TRBV6-1, the J call TRBJ2-3, with TRBD2 matching over 9 bases. The V gene's germline CDR1 is MNHNS and CDR2 SASEGT. This CDR3 spans 13 amino acids. V shed 7 bases, J shed 6 bases, and the junction held 5 bases outside the gene matches. CDR3: CASKPAGGDTQYF. The CDR3 DNA follows: TGTGCCAGCAAACCAGCGGGGGGTGATACGCAGTATTTT.